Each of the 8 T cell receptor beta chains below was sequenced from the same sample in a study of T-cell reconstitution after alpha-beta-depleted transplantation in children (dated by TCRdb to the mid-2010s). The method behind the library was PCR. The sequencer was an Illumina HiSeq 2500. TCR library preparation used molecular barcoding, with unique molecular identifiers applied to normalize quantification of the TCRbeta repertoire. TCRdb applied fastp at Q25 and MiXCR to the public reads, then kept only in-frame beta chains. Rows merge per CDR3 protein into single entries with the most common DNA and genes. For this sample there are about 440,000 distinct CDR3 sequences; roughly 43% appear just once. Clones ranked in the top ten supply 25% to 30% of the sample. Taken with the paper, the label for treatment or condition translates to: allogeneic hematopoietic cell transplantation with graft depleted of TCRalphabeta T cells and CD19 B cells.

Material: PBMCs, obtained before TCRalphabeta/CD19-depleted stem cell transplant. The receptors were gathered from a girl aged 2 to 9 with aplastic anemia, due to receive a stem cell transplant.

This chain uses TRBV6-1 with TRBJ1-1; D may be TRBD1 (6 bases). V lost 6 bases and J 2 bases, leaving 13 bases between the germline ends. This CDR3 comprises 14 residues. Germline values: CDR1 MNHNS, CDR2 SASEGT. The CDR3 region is CASRPRGTNTEAFF. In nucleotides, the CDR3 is TGTGCCAGCAGACCTAGGGGGACCAACACTGAAGCTTTCTTT.

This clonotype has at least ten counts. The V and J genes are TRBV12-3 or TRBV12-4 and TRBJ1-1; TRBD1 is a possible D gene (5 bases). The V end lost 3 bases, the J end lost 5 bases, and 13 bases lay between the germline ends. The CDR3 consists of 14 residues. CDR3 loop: CASSLGRWRTEAFF. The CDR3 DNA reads TGTGCCAGCAGTTTGGGACGGTGGAGGACTGAAGCTTTCTTT.

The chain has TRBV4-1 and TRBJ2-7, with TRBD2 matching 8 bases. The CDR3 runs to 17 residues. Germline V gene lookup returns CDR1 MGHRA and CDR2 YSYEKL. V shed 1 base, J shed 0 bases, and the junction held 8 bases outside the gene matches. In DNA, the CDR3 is TGCGCCAGCAGCCAAGGGGCGGGGGGTGAGATCTCCTACGAGCAGTACTTC. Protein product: CASSQGAGGEISYEQYF.

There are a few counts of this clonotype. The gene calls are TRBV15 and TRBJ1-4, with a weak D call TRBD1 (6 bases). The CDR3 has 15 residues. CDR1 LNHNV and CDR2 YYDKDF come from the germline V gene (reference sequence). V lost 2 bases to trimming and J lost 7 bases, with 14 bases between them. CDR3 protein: CATSRSRGGGEKLFF. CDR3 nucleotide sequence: TGTGCCACCAGCAGATCCAGGGGCGGCGGTGAAAAACTGTTTTTT.

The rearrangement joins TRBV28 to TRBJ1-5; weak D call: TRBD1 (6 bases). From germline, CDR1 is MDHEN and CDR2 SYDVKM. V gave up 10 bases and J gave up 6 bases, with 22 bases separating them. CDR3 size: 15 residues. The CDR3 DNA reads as TGTGCCACCCTAAGAGGGGGGGCCGTGTCTCAGCCCCAGCATTTT. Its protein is CATLRGGAVSQPQHF. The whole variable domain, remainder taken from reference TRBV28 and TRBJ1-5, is DVKVTQSSRYLVKRTGEKVFLECVQDMDHENMFWYRQDPGLGLRLIYFSYDVKMKEKGDIPEGYSVSREKKERFSLILESASTNQTSMYLCATLRGGAVSQPQHFGDGTRLSIL.

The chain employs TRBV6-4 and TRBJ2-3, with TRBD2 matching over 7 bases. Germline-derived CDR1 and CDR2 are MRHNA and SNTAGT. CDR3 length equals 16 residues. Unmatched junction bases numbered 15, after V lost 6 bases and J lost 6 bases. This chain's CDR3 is CASSPRTGTTRDTQYF. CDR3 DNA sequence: TGTGCCAGCAGCCCAAGGACCGGGACTACCAGGGATACGCAGTATTTT.

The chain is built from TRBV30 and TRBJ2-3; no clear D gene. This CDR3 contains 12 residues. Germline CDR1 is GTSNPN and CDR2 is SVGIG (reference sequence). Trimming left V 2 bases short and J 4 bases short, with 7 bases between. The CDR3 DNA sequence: TGTGCCTGGAGTTCCCGCGCAGATACGCAGTATTTT. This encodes CAWSSRADTQYF.

Here the CDR3 DNA reads TGTGCCAGCAGGACGTTGGGACTAGCGGGGGGGGATGAGCAGTTCTTC. Translated: CASRTLGLAGGDEQFF. V usage is TRBV28 and J usage is TRBJ2-1; 16 positions match TRBD2. The J segment lost 8 bases and the V segment lost 6 bases, leaving 7 bases of the junction unmatched. The CDR3 runs 16 residues. The germline V gene encodes CDR1 MDHEN and CDR2 SYDVKM.